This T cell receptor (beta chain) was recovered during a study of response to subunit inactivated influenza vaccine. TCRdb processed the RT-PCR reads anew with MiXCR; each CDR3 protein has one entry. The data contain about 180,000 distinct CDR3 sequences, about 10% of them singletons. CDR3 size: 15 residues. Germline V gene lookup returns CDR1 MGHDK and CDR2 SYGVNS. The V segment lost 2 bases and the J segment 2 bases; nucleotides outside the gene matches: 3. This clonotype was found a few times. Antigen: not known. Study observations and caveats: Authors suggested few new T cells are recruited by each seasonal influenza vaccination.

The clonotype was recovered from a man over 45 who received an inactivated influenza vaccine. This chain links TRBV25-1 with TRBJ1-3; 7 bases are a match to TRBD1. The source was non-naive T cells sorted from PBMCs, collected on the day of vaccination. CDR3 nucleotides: TGTGCCAGCAGTGAAGCCCAGGGGGCTGGAAACACCATATATTTT. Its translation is CASSEAQGAGNTIYF.